The subject of this entry is one T cell receptor (beta chain). Antigen specificity is unknown. The data are from a study of beta chain features in type 1 diabetes. Study-wide results and limits: PCR might preferentially amplify shorter templates, equally in patients and controls.

Germline CDR1 and CDR2: SGHRS and YFSETQ. V was clipped by 2 bases and J by 5 bases; unmatched bases: 6. The CDR3 spans 15 residues. All of the isolated RNA was reverse transcribed, so expressed TCRB transcripts were sequenced. Here immunoSEQ multiplex PCR was the method, and the copy in TCRdb shows in-frame clones only, minus some. This sample yields around 250,000 clones, of which about 26% are seen a single time; approximately 4% belongs to the top ten. This chain uses TRBV5-1 with TRBJ2-1, with TRBD1 matching 8 bases. This TCR was recovered from a man aged 25 to 40 in good health. Material: central memory CD4+ T cells from blood. CDR3 in amino acids: CASSLGQGENNEQFF. In DNA form, the CDR3 reads TGCGCCAGCAGCTTAGGACAGGGAGAGAACAATGAGCAGTTCTTC.